Reported below is one T cell receptor (beta chain). What it binds is not known. CDR3 size: 13 residues. Trimming removed 6 bases from V and 1 base from J; junction bases left unmatched: 6. The germline gives CDR1 SQVTM, CDR2 ANQGSEA. This entry is derived from a study of T cell responses to AZD1222 COVID-19 vaccine. Background on the study: The analysis combined second doses at about 4 or about 12 weeks. Points from the study as a whole: At baseline, just 5 or 6 AZD1222 recipients tested seropositive.

The repertoire was sequenced with immunoSEQ multiplex PCR; TCRdb's copy has only in-frame clones and lacks some. The data contain about 79,000 clones, approximately 80% of them singletons. The sample was peripheral blood, taken on day 0 of AZD1222 vaccination. The sequence was obtained from an adult in good health. The chain joins TRBV29-1 to TRBJ2-7; 7 nucleotides line up with TRBD1. The CDR3 region has the DNA TGCAGCGTCATCCGGGACAGTTCCTACGAGCAGTACTTC. This gives the protein CSVIRDSSYEQYF.